This TCR beta chain was sequenced for a study of OX40 agonist ivuxolimab in advanced cancers. Looking at the study overall: Mean age around 64 years, range roughly 20 to 85; around 80% male. Treatment received earlier with anti-PD-1, anti-PD-L1 or anti-CTLA-4 agents was allowed, and 40% had some. Study-wide results and caveats: The CD4+ and CD8+ T cells in the blood had expanded clonally by week 6 at 0.1 to 3.0 mg/kg.

Clones were sequenced by immunoSEQ multiplex PCR, and TCRdb holds only the in-frame ones, with some missing. The sample lists about 100,000 clones, around 89% occurring once. Systemic immunosuppression or autoimmune disease history was grounds to exclude patients. With 3 bases clipped from V and 4 bases from J, the junction kept 10 bases outside the gene matches. Germline V gene data show CDR1 as SGDLS and CDR2 as YYNGEE. This CDR3 has 16 residues. Comment on this clone: No antigen is known for it.

The sequence derives from an adult with an advanced solid tumor such as melanoma, head and neck, liver or kidney cancer. The chain links TRBV9 to TRBJ1-2, with 9 bases that match TRBD1. This sample comprised CD4+ or CD8+ T cells sorted from blood, obtained in a trial of the OX40 agonist ivuxolimab. The CDR3 DNA reads TGTGCCAGCAGCGACGCACCGGGACAGGGCCTCTATGGCTACACCTTC. Its protein is CASSDAPGQGLYGYTF. The full variable domain, its missing parts supplied by reference TRBV9 and TRBJ1-2, is DSGVTQTPKHLITATGQRVTLRCSPRSGDLSVYWYQQSLDQGLQFLIQYYNGEERAKGNILERFSAQQFPDLHSELNLSSLELGDSALYFCASSDAPGQGLYGYTFGSGTRLTVV.